What follows are 28 T cell receptor beta chains derived from one specimen sequenced in a study of blood T cell repertoires in COVID-19. Produced via immunoSEQ multiplex PCR; TCRdb's table is partial and in-frame only. The table records 130,000 or so clones, about 81% of them present only once. Sequencing used peripheral blood. The receptors come from an elderly woman with acute or convalescent COVID-19.

The chain has TRBV18 and TRBJ1-5; D ambiguous. The CDR3 runs 13 residues. V was trimmed by 6 bases and J by 3 bases, leaving 9 bases between them. From germline, CDR1 is KGHSH and CDR2 LQKENI. CDR3 DNA sequence: TGTGCCAGCTCGTCCGCAGACAATCAGCCCCAGCATTTT. This encodes CASSSADNQPQHF.

The V call is TRBV4-2, the J call TRBJ1-1; 9 bases agree with TRBD1. The CDR3 runs to 17 residues. Germline V CDR1 and CDR2: LGHNA, YNFKEQ. J gave up 0 bases and V 4 bases, and 9 bases lay outside the gene matches. The CDR3 bases are TGTGCCAGCAGCCGAGACGCGAACAGGGGGCTGAACACTGAAGCTTTCTTT. The encoded protein is CASSRDANRGLNTEAFF.

The chain combines TRBV6-5 with TRBJ1-1; D ambiguous. The CDR3 runs to 14 residues. V lost 7 bases, J lost 1 base, and 13 bases lay in between. The germline CDR1 and CDR2 sequences are MNHEY and SVGAGI. The CDR3 protein is CASTLRRGNTEAFF. In nucleotides, the CDR3 is TGTGCCAGCACCCTACGGCGGGGGAACACTGAAGCTTTCTTT.

The V call is TRBV6-5, the J call TRBJ1-1, with 7 positions matching TRBD1. Trimming took 6 bases from V and 5 from J; bases not matched to a gene: 12. The CDR3 runs to 15 residues. Germline CDR1 reads MNHEY; CDR2 reads SVGAGI. Here the CDR3 DNA reads TGTGCCAGCAGCCTAATCCCCTCAGGGGGGACTGAAGCTTTCTTT. It codes for CASSLIPSGGTEAFF.

This clone was picked up one time. V gene TRBV14 combines with J gene TRBJ1-1, with D possibly being TRBD1 (5 bases). The CDR3 is 13 amino acids. Trimming stripped 2 bases from V and 5 bases from J, with 9 bases between. Germline CDR1 reads SGHDN; CDR2 reads FVKESK. CDR3: CASSQSGGTEAFF. The CDR3 DNA reads as TGTGCCAGCAGCCAATCTGGGGGGACTGAAGCTTTCTTT.

The chain has TRBV6-2 or TRBV6-3 and TRBJ2-1, with D maybe TRBD1 (6 bases). Trimming left V 2 bases short and J 0 bases short, with 11 bases between. CDR1 and CDR2 (germline): MNHEY, SVGEGT. The CDR3 totals 16 residues. Here the CDR3 reads CASSYRGSGSYNEQFF. CDR3 nucleotides: TGTGCCAGCAGTTACAGGGGGTCGGGCTCCTACAATGAGCAGTTCTTC.

The rearrangement links TRBV4-1 to TRBJ1-1; TRBD1 is a possible D gene (5 bases). The CDR3 is 15 amino acids. The germline gives CDR1 MGHRA, CDR2 YSYEKL. Trimming took 0 bases from V and 4 from J, leaving 12 bases between them. This chain's CDR3 is CASSQDPGGTTEAFF. CDR3 nucleotide sequence: TGCGCCAGCAGCCAAGATCCGGGGGGGACCACTGAAGCTTTCTTT.

This rearrangement joins TRBV19 to TRBJ1-5; D gene unclear. The CDR3 sequence is 14 residues long. The ends were cut back, 2 bases at V and 9 bases at J, with 14 bases in the middle. Per germline, CDR1 LNHDA and CDR2 SQIVND (reference sequence). CDR3 protein: CASSIYSGQGPQHF. The CDR3 DNA sequence: TGTGCCAGTAGTATATATTCAGGCCAAGGGCCCCAGCATTTT. The complete variable domain, with remaining parts taken from reference TRBV19 and TRBJ1-5, reads DGGITQSPKYLFRKEGQNVTLSCEQNLNHDAMYWYRQDPGQGLRLIYYSQIVNDFQKGDIAEGYSVSREKKESFPLTVTSAQKNPTAFYLCASSIYSGQGPQHFGDGTRLSIL.

This clone was detected only once. The genes are TRBV4-3 and TRBJ2-7, with D unresolved. The length of the CDR3 is 14 residues. Germline V gives CDR1 LGHNA, CDR2 YSLEER. Deletions cut 0 bases from V and 2 bases from J, with 8 bases between. The CDR3 loop is CASSQDVVAYEQYF. CDR3 bases: TGCGCCAGCAGCCAAGATGTAGTAGCCTACGAGCAGTACTTC.

This chain uses TRBV6-2 or TRBV6-3 with TRBJ2-3; tentative D call: TRBD2 (7 bases). V was clipped by 6 bases and J by 1 base, with 20 bases between them. This CDR3 region has 17 residues. The germline V gene encodes CDR1 MNHEY and CDR2 SVGEGT. CDR3 DNA sequence: TGTGCCAGCAGCTCCTTCGGGGGGCATACTCGCACAGATACGCAGTATTTT. It encodes CASSSFGGHTRTDTQYF.

J is TRBJ1-2 and V is TRBV7-9, with TRBD1 matching 7 bases. The V segment lost 5 bases and the J segment 5 bases; nucleotides outside the gene matches: 8. CDR1 and CDR2 (germline): SEHNR, FQNEAQ (reference sequence). CDR3 length equals 14 residues. CDR3 DNA: TGTGCCAGCAGCCCCGGGACAGTCTTTTATGGCTACACCTTC. It specifies CASSPGTVFYGYTF.

This clone was counted a few times. As DNA, the CDR3 is TGCGCCAGCAGACTGGTGGGGGGACCCGGAGGTGAGCAGTTCTTC. Its protein is CASRLVGGPGGEQFF. V usage is TRBV4-1 and J usage is TRBJ2-1, with D possibly TRBD2 on 6 matching bases. The CDR3 is made up of 15 amino acids. Trimming shortened V by 6 bases and J by 9 bases, and 21 bases separated the two germline ends. CDR1 MGHRA and CDR2 YSYEKL come from the germline V gene.

This clone was seen only once. The chain uses TRBV20-1 and TRBJ1-4; D is undetermined. CDR3 length: 11 residues. Germline V gene lookup returns CDR1 DFQATT and CDR2 SNEGSKA (reference sequence). The ends were cut back, 1 base at V and 8 bases at J, with 5 bases in the middle. CDR3 residues: CSARVREKLFF. For the CDR3, the DNA is TGCAGTGCTAGAGTGAGGGAAAAACTGTTTTTT.

In nucleotides, the CDR3 is TGTGCCAGCAGCGCCCGACTAGCGGGAGGCTACAATGAGCAGTTCTTC. Amino acid sequence: CASSARLAGGYNEQFF. This chain connects TRBV9 to TRBJ2-1; TRBD2 matches at 13 bases. The germline V gene has CDR1 SGDLS and CDR2 YYNGEE. V shed 3 bases and J 3 bases; nucleotides not matched to a gene: 3. The CDR3 has 16 amino acids.

The chain uses TRBV6-6 and TRBJ2-5; 10 bases fit TRBD2. Germline lookup yields CDR1 MNHNY and CDR2 SVGAGI (reference sequence). The CDR3 totals 17 residues. The junction had 11 bases not matched to a gene; V was cut back by 6 bases and J by 1 base. CDR3 DNA sequence: TGTGCCAGCAGGCGAGCGTTTAGCGGGGGGTCCCAAGAGACCCAGTACTTC. Translated: CASRRAFSGGSQETQYF.

The V and J genes are TRBV7-9 and TRBJ1-2; D might be TRBD1 (6 bases). There are 16 residues in the CDR3. The germline V gene encodes CDR1 SEHNR and CDR2 FQNEAQ (reference sequence). V lost 5 bases and J 0 bases, leaving 16 bases between the germline ends. CDR3 loop: CASSLGTPRSNYGYTF. The CDR3 bases are TGTGCCAGCAGCCTCGGGACACCGCGATCTAACTATGGCTACACCTTC.

The genes are TRBV5-1 and TRBJ2-7; no firm D call. CDR1 and CDR2 (germline): SGHRS, YFSETQ. The V end lost 7 bases, the J end lost 0 bases, and 14 bases lay between the germline ends. The CDR3 runs to 14 residues. Here the CDR3 reads CASCALSSSYEQYF. CDR3 sequence (DNA): TGCGCCAGCTGTGCACTCTCGAGCTCCTACGAGCAGTACTTC. The complete variable domain, with remaining parts taken from reference TRBV5-1 and TRBJ2-7, reads KAGVTQTPRYLIKTRGQQVTLSCSPISGHRSVSWYQQTPGQGLQFLFEYFSETQRNKGNFPGRFSGRQFSNSRSEMNVSTLELGDSALYLCASCALSSSYEQYFGPGTRLTVT.

The chain joins TRBV5-8 to TRBJ2-2, with 11 bases that match TRBD2. Germline V gene sequence: CDR1 SGHTS, CDR2 YDEGEE. V lost 4 bases to trimming and J lost 3 bases; unmatched junction nucleotides: 8. This CDR3 is 17 amino acids long. The CDR3 sequence is CASSNIAGGIYTGELFF. CDR3 bases: TGTGCCAGCAGCAACATAGCGGGAGGGATTTACACCGGGGAGCTGTTTTTT.

The chain carries TRBV15 and TRBJ2-1; D not resolved. This CDR3 is 14 amino acids long. From germline, CDR1 is LNHNV and CDR2 YYDKDF (reference sequence). V lost 3 bases to trimming and J lost 2 bases, with 8 bases between them. Here the CDR3 reads CATSSGTTYNEQFF. CDR3 nucleotides: TGTGCCACCAGCAGCGGAACTACCTACAATGAGCAGTTCTTC.

The chain carries TRBV5-5 and TRBJ1-4; 9 bases agree with TRBD1. CDR3 size: 16 residues. The V gene end was trimmed by 2 bases and the J gene end by 0 bases; junction bases not matched to a gene: 2. The germline V gene encodes CDR1 SGHKS and CDR2 YYEKEE (reference sequence). This CDR3 is CASSFRDRATNEKLFF. DNA of the CDR3: TGTGCCAGCAGCTTCAGGGACAGGGCAACTAATGAAAAACTGTTTTTT.

V is TRBV3-1 (or the pseudogene TRBV3-2) and J is TRBJ1-3; D is perhaps TRBD1 (6 bases). Trimming pared 4 bases from V and 0 bases from J, leaving 16 bases between. The CDR3 contains 17 residues. Germline CDR1 LGHDT, CDR2 YNNKEL (reference sequence). CDR3 amino acids: CASSLSSDSLSGNTIYF. The CDR3 DNA reads TGTGCCAGCAGCCTATCCTCGGACAGCCTCTCTGGAAACACCATATATTTT.

The CDR3 bases are TGCGCCAGCAGCCAAGAGTCTTGGGAACAGGGATCGAACACTGAAGCTTTCTTT. Encoded protein: CASSQESWEQGSNTEAFF. The chain recombines TRBV4-3 with TRBJ1-1; maybe TRBD1 (6 bases). The V end was cut by 0 bases, the J end by 1 base, with 18 bases between. Per germline, CDR1 LGHNA and CDR2 YSLEER. The CDR3 runs 18 residues.

The chain recombines TRBV18 with TRBJ2-7; TRBD2 aligns across 9 bases. CDR1 and CDR2 from the germline V gene are KGHSH and LQKENI. The CDR3 loop spans 14 amino acids. J gave up 3 bases and V 7 bases, and 7 bases lay outside the gene matches. The chain's CDR3 is CASWRGGRNYEQYF. In nucleotides, the CDR3 is TGTGCCAGCTGGCGGGGGGGGAGAAACTACGAGCAGTACTTC.

The chain has TRBV4-3 and TRBJ1-1; TRBD1 agrees at 7 bases. Per the germline V gene, CDR1 is LGHNA and CDR2 is YSLEER. This CDR3 spans 15 amino acids. The V segment lost 0 bases and the J segment 8 bases; nucleotides outside the gene matches: 9. The CDR3 region has the DNA TGCGCCAGCAGCCAAGAAGCCTCATCGGACAGGGAAGCTTTCTTT. Its protein is CASSQEASSDREAFF.

The rearrangement uses TRBV24-1 and TRBJ2-3; D remains ambiguous. This CDR3 region has 13 residues. Looked up from germline, CDR1 is KGHDR and CDR2 is SFDVKD. V lost 4 bases and J lost 2, with 6 bases in between. CDR3 sequence reads: CATSDGYTDTQYF. The CDR3, as DNA: TGTGCCACCAGTGACGGTTACACAGATACGCAGTATTTT.

V and J are TRBV2 and TRBJ2-4; 8 nucleotides line up with TRBD2. Germline CDR1 SNHLY, CDR2 FYNNEI. The CDR3 is 14 residues long. J gave up 1 base and V 6 bases, and 2 bases lay outside the gene matches. The CDR3, as DNA: TGTGCCAGCAGCGGCGGGGGGGCCAAAAACATTCAGTACTTC. Amino acids: CASSGGGAKNIQYF.

The V call is TRBV3-1 (or the pseudogene TRBV3-2), the J call TRBJ2-3; TRBD2 agrees at 8 bases. There are 16 residues in the CDR3. V was pared by 1 base and J by 4 bases, with 7 bases of the junction left unmatched. In germline, CDR1 is LGHDT, CDR2 YNNKEL (reference sequence). CDR3 amino acids: CASSQGSSGVSDTQYF. The CDR3 nucleotides read TGTGCCAGCAGCCAAGGGAGTAGCGGGGTTTCAGATACGCAGTATTTT.

This rearrangement joins TRBV11-2 to TRBJ2-5, with 12 bases aligning to TRBD2. CDR1 and CDR2 from the germline V gene are SGHAT and FQNNGV. After removal of 0 bases from V and 2 bases from J, the junction contained 10 bases not matched to a gene. This CDR3 has 19 amino acids. This chain's CDR3 is CASSLEGPLAGGNQETQYF. CDR3 in DNA: TGTGCCAGCAGCTTAGAGGGCCCACTAGCGGGGGGTAATCAAGAGACCCAGTACTTC.